This section outlines one T cell receptor beta chain sequence together with its context. Its binding antigen is unknown. Nothing much larger sits one base from this clone, and base qualities are not available. This sample is part of a study of blood T cells in healthy people across ages (dated by TCRdb to 2015 to 2017). With regard to the full study: In model experiments, template switching captured about one uniquely barcoded TCR beta cDNA molecule for every two T cells. To track age-related changes in TCR beta repertoire diversity, the study relied on deep sequencing normalized with unique cDNA molecular identifiers. Donors were grouped into four age groups: young (average 16 years), middle-aged (about 40), aged (62) and long-lived (approximately 78). To avoid experimental bias, donors of different ages were spread randomly across the sequencing lanes. Using the same blood draw, the study looked at two additional independent replicas of 1 million unique cDNA reads for two donors, one aged 18 to 30 and the other aged 80 or older. Study-wide conclusions, independent of this receptor: Observed TCR beta diversity per million T cells fell roughly linearly with age, and a significant reduction was already apparent by age around 39. Because the CMV infection status of the donors was unknown, age-related changes in expanded clonotypes may potentially have been confounded. Estimates of total diversity based on one million sequenced T cells were considered lower bounds and underestimates. The percentage of naive T cells measured by flow cytometry correlated strongly with observed TCR beta diversity. Compared with the aged group, more naive CD4+ T cells, fewer expanded clones and increased TCR diversity were shown by the long-lived group, suggesting age selection. Because profiling used bulk unsorted PBMCs, naive and antigen-experienced compartments could not be compared conclusively.

The library was produced with 5' RACE. The sequencing machine was an Illumina HiSeq 2500. A second PCR of roughly 7 to 11 cycles was performed with a sample-barcoded 5' primer and a J-beta primer mix. A template-switch 5' adaptor carrying 12 random nucleotides introduced a unique molecular identifier onto each TCR beta cDNA molecule. Each sample yielded at least 2.5 million CDR3-containing paired-end reads. First-strand cDNA synthesis was performed from all RNA using the Mint cDNA synthesis kit, with priming by a TRBC-specific oligonucleotide. Following uracil-DNA glycosylase treatment, all cDNA underwent a first 18-cycle PCR with the universal primers M1SS and BC2_uni_R. From the authors' description of their analysis: Normalization of each sample was performed by random selection of 1 million high-quality reads, each carrying a distinct molecular identifier. Instead of being binned into consensus sequences, reads with shared molecular identifiers were discarded. MiTCR, set to a Q25 quality threshold and the strictest error-elimination algorithm, was used for CDR3 identification, clonotype clustering and error correction. Lower-bound total TCR beta diversity was estimated with a nonparametric unseen species model using Euler transformation. The public reads were run again by TCRdb, first through fastp at Q25 and then through MiXCR, and only productive beta chains were kept. Each record represents a unique CDR3 protein, reported with the most common genes and DNA among its rows. The authors' filters were not applied to this entry. Counted in this sample were about 650,000 distinct CDR3 sequences; 45% to 60% of them appeared once. 13% of the sample lies in the top ten.

Donors were 35 to 40 systemically healthy Caucasian individuals from Russia aged roughly 6 to 95 years. Around 9.7 milliliters of peripheral blood were collected from each donor into EDTA-treated Vacutainer tubes. Ficoll-Paque density-gradient centrifugation was used to isolate PBMCs, with at least 6.5 million obtained per sample. Trizol reagent was used to extract total RNA from PBMCs, with at least 6 micrograms per sample. The percentages of naive CD45RAhigh/CD27high T cells were determined by flow cytometry on a PBMC aliquot from every donor. The sample taken for sequencing was blood. This TCR derives from a woman older than 75 in good health.

The CDR3 region reads CASSLVLAGAKDTQYF. The DNA reads as follows: TGTGCCAGCAGCTTAGTGCTAGCGGGAGCTAAAGATACGCAGTATTTT. Rearrangement joined TRBV7-2 to TRBJ2-3, with 10 bases aligning to TRBD2. The germline V gene yields SGHTA for CDR1 and FQGNSA for CDR2. The CDR3 starts with the cysteine, ends with the phenylalanine, and has 16 residues. Of the read, only the CDR3 DNA is kept; its 48 bases are in frame from base 1. For this chain, trimming is 1 base at the V end and 5 bases at the J end, and the number of junction bases without a gene match is 6.